This T cell receptor (beta chain) was observed in a study of a mutant IDH1 vaccine in newly diagnosed glioma. Background on the study: Males made up 62.5% and females roughly 38% of treated patients, whose mean age was approximately 44 years. Those enrolled had earlier been treated with radiotherapy, temozolomide, or both, mostly both.

The sample's time point: baseline, week 1 (first vaccination visit). Treatment defined: pre-vaccination baseline after standard-of-care therapy. This table comes from immunoSEQ multiplex PCR, and its TCRdb copy is limited to in-frame clones, with some not included. The sample holds tens of thousands of clones; 60% to 85% are singletons and the top ten take over 8%. The germline V gene has CDR1 SGHNT and CDR2 YENEEA. Trimming removed 2 bases from V and 3 bases from J; junction bases left unmatched: 4. The CDR3 runs 14 residues. V usage is TRBV11-3 and J usage is TRBJ2-7; the match to TRBD2 covers 7 bases. Sample: PBMCs, taken from a glioma patient treated with radiotherapy, temozolomide or both. This TCR derives from a man aged 45-60 years with glioma. The CDR3 nucleotides are TGTGCCAGCAGCTTACGGGGGGATAGCTACGAGCAGTACTTC. Translated, it gives CASSLRGDSYEQYF. The complete variable domain, with remaining parts taken from reference TRBV11-3 and TRBJ2-7, reads EAGVVQSPRYKIIEKKQPVAFWCNPISGHNTLYWYLQNLGQGPELLIRYENEEAVDDSQLPKDRFSAERLKGVDSTLKIQPAELGDSAVYLCASSLRGDSYEQYFGPGTRLTVT.